One T cell receptor (beta chain) is described in this entry. Per the original data handling: Researchers report that nucleated cell counts were estimated from reference gene primer amplification. Here immunoSEQ multiplex PCR was the method, and the copy in TCRdb shows in-frame clones only, minus some. That table furnishes V, J and clone size, whereas the DNA furnished D and trimming. The table includes some 350,000 clones, roughly nine tenths detected once. This record comes from a study of blood T cell repertoires in COVID-19. Study context: T cells, B-cell-depleted T cells, or PBMCs provided the cDNA or gDNA that served as material.

The CDR3 runs to 15 residues. Germline CDR1 SGHTA, CDR2 FQGNSA. Trimming cost V 1 base and J 7 bases; bases outside gene matches: 4. V gene TRBV7-2 combines with J gene TRBJ1-5; 10 positions agree with TRBD1. Sequenced input: peripheral blood. The clonotype originates from a woman in her twenties or thirties with COVID-19, enrolled during active disease. The CDR3 region is CASSLGDRGRQPQHF. CDR3 bases: TGTGCCAGCAGCTTAGGAGACAGGGGGCGACAGCCCCAGCATTTT.